A selection of T cell receptor beta chains follows, all from one sample in a study of T cell responses to AZD1222 COVID-19 vaccine. Some clones are missing from TCRdb's copy, which holds only in-frame ones; the method was immunoSEQ multiplex PCR. The table has about 42,000 clones, roughly 83% seen once. Sample: peripheral blood, taken 28 days after the second AZD1222 dose. These receptors all come from an adult who received the AZD1222 COVID-19 vaccine. The CDR3 runs from the conserved cysteine through the conserved F or W. Fields, in order: D gene, J gene, CDR3 length, V gene, clone size, CDR3 protein, CDR3 DNA. A D gene is named only where the DNA matches it firmly. Clone size, where shown, is once, few, many, or a class for clones that have expanded.

d_call: .
j_call: TRBJ2-7
cdr3_length: 12
v_call: TRBV11-1
clone_size: .
cdr3_aa: CASSSSFDEQYF
cdr3_nt: TGTGCCAGCAGCTCTTCGTTTGACGAGCAGTACTTC

d_call: .
j_call: TRBJ1-1
cdr3_length: 11
v_call: TRBV6-2/TRBV6-3
clone_size: .
cdr3_aa: CASSYQGEAGF
cdr3_nt: TGTGCCAGCAGTTATCAAGGGGAAGCCGGCTTT

d_call: TRBD1
j_call: TRBJ2-5
cdr3_length: 14
v_call: TRBV28
clone_size: .
cdr3_aa: CASSGQGPRLTQYF
cdr3_nt: TGTGCCAGCAGTGGACAGGGACCACGTTTGACCCAGTACTTC

d_call: .
j_call: TRBJ1-3
cdr3_length: 15
v_call: TRBV3-1/TRBV3-2
clone_size: .
cdr3_aa: CASSRRGSSGNTIYF
cdr3_nt: TGTGCCAGCAGCCGTCGAGGGAGCTCTGGAAACACCATATATTTT

d_call: .
j_call: TRBJ1-4
cdr3_length: 12
v_call: TRBV14
clone_size: .
cdr3_aa: CASSPHGEKLFF
cdr3_nt: TGTGCCAGCAGCCCCCACGGTGAAAAACTGTTTTTT

d_call: TRBD1
j_call: TRBJ1-5
cdr3_length: 14
v_call: TRBV28
clone_size: .
cdr3_aa: CATLSTGGNQPQHF
cdr3_nt: TGTGCCACCCTCTCGACAGGGGGCAATCAGCCCCAGCATTTT

d_call: TRBD1
j_call: TRBJ1-5
cdr3_length: 14
v_call: TRBV30
clone_size: .
cdr3_aa: CAWSLGTGNQPQHF
cdr3_nt: TGTGCCTGGAGTTTAGGGACAGGGAATCAGCCCCAGCATTTT

d_call: .
j_call: TRBJ2-3
cdr3_length: 11
v_call: TRBV20-1
clone_size: once
cdr3_aa: CSAQAADTQYF
cdr3_nt: TGCAGTGCCCAGGCTGCAGATACGCAGTATTTT

d_call: .
j_call: TRBJ1-2
cdr3_length: 15
v_call: TRBV21-1
clone_size: .
cdr3_aa: CASSMGQQHDYGYTF
cdr3_nt: TGTGCCAGCAGTATGGGACAGCAACATGACTATGGCTACACCTTC

d_call: .
j_call: TRBJ1-5
cdr3_length: 15
v_call: TRBV10-3
clone_size: .
cdr3_aa: CATRGAGNSNQPQHF
cdr3_nt: TGTGCCACCCGTGGTGCTGGGAATAGCAATCAGCCCCAGCATTTT

d_call: .
j_call: TRBJ1-1
cdr3_length: 13
v_call: TRBV6-5
clone_size: .
cdr3_aa: CASTLKTGTEAFF
cdr3_nt: TGTGCCAGCACTCTAAAGACTGGGACTGAAGCTTTCTTT

d_call: .
j_call: TRBJ2-7
cdr3_length: 15
v_call: TRBV21-1
clone_size: .
cdr3_aa: CASSKRASVTYEQYF
cdr3_nt: TGTGCCAGCAGCAAAAGGGCCTCGGTCACCTACGAGCAGTACTTC

d_call: .
j_call: TRBJ1-2
cdr3_length: 13
v_call: TRBV2
clone_size: once
cdr3_aa: CASSDAANYGYTF
cdr3_nt: TGTGCCAGCAGTGACGCAGCTAACTATGGCTACACCTTC

d_call: TRBD1
j_call: TRBJ2-5
cdr3_length: 15
v_call: TRBV27
clone_size: .
cdr3_aa: CASRQQGARGETQYF
cdr3_nt: TGTGCCAGCAGACAACAGGGGGCTCGGGGGGAGACCCAGTACTTC

d_call: .
j_call: TRBJ2-7
cdr3_length: 17
v_call: TRBV27
clone_size: .
cdr3_aa: CASSLSPIGSQAYEQYF
cdr3_nt: TGTGCCAGCAGTTTATCTCCCATAGGGTCTCAGGCCTACGAGCAGTACTTC

d_call: .
j_call: TRBJ2-2
cdr3_length: 15
v_call: TRBV11-3
clone_size: .
cdr3_aa: CASSSLSRSTGELFF
cdr3_nt: TGTGCCAGCAGCTCTTTATCAAGGAGCACCGGGGAGCTGTTTTTT

d_call: .
j_call: TRBJ2-3
cdr3_length: 12
v_call: TRBV29-1
clone_size: .
cdr3_aa: CSAEGDLRTQYF
cdr3_nt: TGCAGCGCAGAGGGGGACTTGCGGACGCAGTATTTT

d_call: TRBD2
j_call: TRBJ2-5
cdr3_length: 15
v_call: TRBV30
clone_size: .
cdr3_aa: CAWISVSGRRGAQYF
cdr3_nt: TGTGCCTGGATAAGTGTTAGCGGGCGTAGAGGGGCCCAGTACTTC

d_call: TRBD1
j_call: TRBJ1-4
cdr3_length: 18
v_call: TRBV6-2/TRBV6-3
clone_size: .
cdr3_aa: CASSYSGTDRGGNEKLFF
cdr3_nt: TGTGCCAGCAGTTACTCGGGAACCGACAGGGGTGGAAATGAAAAACTGTTTTTT

d_call: .
j_call: TRBJ2-7
cdr3_length: 16
v_call: TRBV7-4
clone_size: .
cdr3_aa: CASSAPQSPKVREQYF
cdr3_nt: TGTGCCAGCAGCGCACCTCAGTCACCCAAGGTCCGGGAGCAGTACTTC

d_call: .
j_call: TRBJ1-4
cdr3_length: 16
v_call: TRBV5-1
clone_size: .
cdr3_aa: CASSLTGRLTNEKLFF
cdr3_nt: TGCGCCAGCAGCTTGACAGGGCGCCTTACTAATGAAAAACTGTTTTTT

d_call: .
j_call: TRBJ2-1
cdr3_length: 10
v_call: TRBV28
clone_size: .
cdr3_aa: CASSDNEQFF
cdr3_nt: TGTGCCAGCAGCGACAATGAGCAGTTCTTC

d_call: TRBD2
j_call: TRBJ2-7
cdr3_length: 15
v_call: TRBV3-1/TRBV3-2
clone_size: .
cdr3_aa: CASSQVPSGGYEQYF
cdr3_nt: TGTGCCAGCAGCCAAGTTCCTAGCGGGGGGTATGAGCAGTACTTC

d_call: .
j_call: TRBJ2-3
cdr3_length: 14
v_call: TRBV19
clone_size: .
cdr3_aa: CASNYRGRADTQYF
cdr3_nt: TGTGCCAGCAATTACAGGGGGAGGGCAGATACGCAGTATTTT

d_call: .
j_call: TRBJ2-2
cdr3_length: 16
v_call: TRBV19
clone_size: once
cdr3_aa: CASSTPTGWNTGELFF
cdr3_nt: TGTGCCAGTAGTACCCCTACAGGGTGGAACACCGGGGAGCTGTTTTTT

d_call: .
j_call: TRBJ1-1
cdr3_length: 14
v_call: TRBV5-1
clone_size: .
cdr3_aa: CASSSRGGEAEAFF
cdr3_nt: TGCGCCAGCAGCTCCCGAGGCGGGGAAGCTGAAGCTTTCTTT

d_call: .
j_call: TRBJ2-7
cdr3_length: 14
v_call: TRBV6-5
clone_size: .
cdr3_aa: CASNPAVFPYEQYF
cdr3_nt: TGTGCCAGCAACCCAGCGGTTTTTCCCTACGAGCAGTACTTC

d_call: .
j_call: TRBJ2-3
cdr3_length: 11
v_call: TRBV12-3/TRBV12-4
clone_size: .
cdr3_aa: CASSFTDTQYF
cdr3_nt: TGTGCCAGCAGTTTCACAGATACGCAGTATTTT

d_call: .
j_call: TRBJ2-5
cdr3_length: 15
v_call: TRBV4-2
clone_size: once
cdr3_aa: CASSQDWGVEETQYF
cdr3_nt: TGTGCCAGCAGCCAAGATTGGGGGGTGGAAGAGACCCAGTACTTC

d_call: .
j_call: TRBJ1-2
cdr3_length: 12
v_call: TRBV11-3
clone_size: .
cdr3_aa: CASSLDGYGYTF
cdr3_nt: TGTGCCAGCAGCTTAGATGGCTATGGCTACACCTTC

d_call: .
j_call: TRBJ1-4
cdr3_length: 16
v_call: TRBV5-1
clone_size: .
cdr3_aa: CASSGEGRTSNEKLFF
cdr3_nt: TGCGCCAGCAGCGGGGAGGGACGGACCTCTAATGAAAAACTGTTTTTT

d_call: .
j_call: TRBJ2-1
cdr3_length: 16
v_call: TRBV6-5
clone_size: .
cdr3_aa: CASSYGSWSSYNEQFF
cdr3_nt: TGTGCCAGCAGTTACGGCTCGTGGAGCTCCTACAATGAGCAGTTCTTC

d_call: TRBD1
j_call: TRBJ1-1
cdr3_length: 15
v_call: TRBV9
clone_size: few
cdr3_aa: CASSPGDRDSTEAFF
cdr3_nt: TGTGCCAGCAGCCCAGGGGACAGGGACTCCACTGAAGCTTTCTTT

d_call: TRBD1
j_call: TRBJ1-6
cdr3_length: 16
v_call: TRBV3-1/TRBV3-2
clone_size: .
cdr3_aa: CASSPRTGHGISPLHF
cdr3_nt: TGTGCCAGCAGCCCGAGGACAGGGCACGGGATTTCACCCCTCCACTTT

d_call: .
j_call: TRBJ1-3
cdr3_length: 13
v_call: TRBV10-3
clone_size: medium-sized
cdr3_aa: CAINGHSGNTIYF
cdr3_nt: TGTGCCATCAACGGTCACTCTGGAAACACCATATATTTT

d_call: .
j_call: TRBJ2-1
cdr3_length: 15
v_call: TRBV19
clone_size: few
cdr3_aa: CASRRAGGSYNEQFF
cdr3_nt: TGTGCCAGTAGGCGGGCCGGGGGTTCCTACAATGAGCAGTTCTTC

d_call: .
j_call: TRBJ1-2
cdr3_length: 15
v_call: TRBV5-1
clone_size: few
cdr3_aa: CASSLDRSPNYGYTF
cdr3_nt: TGCGCCAGCAGCTTGGACAGGAGTCCTAACTATGGCTACACCTTC

d_call: .
j_call: TRBJ2-7
cdr3_length: 12
v_call: TRBV12-3/TRBV12-4
clone_size: once
cdr3_aa: CASSFRVFEQYF
cdr3_nt: TGTGCCAGCAGTTTCAGGGTTTTCGAGCAGTACTTC

d_call: .
j_call: TRBJ2-5
cdr3_length: 14
v_call: TRBV28
clone_size: .
cdr3_aa: CASSPTISQETQYF
cdr3_nt: TGTGCCAGCAGTCCGACAATATCCCAAGAGACCCAGTACTTC

d_call: .
j_call: TRBJ2-4
cdr3_length: 13
v_call: TRBV27
clone_size: .
cdr3_aa: CASSLIGRNIQYF
cdr3_nt: TGTGCCAGCAGTTTAATTGGGCGAAACATTCAGTACTTC

d_call: TRBD1
j_call: TRBJ1-1
cdr3_length: 15
v_call: TRBV27
clone_size: .
cdr3_aa: CASSLEDRGLSEAFF
cdr3_nt: TGTGCCAGCAGTTTAGAGGACAGGGGGCTCTCTGAAGCTTTCTTT

d_call: .
j_call: TRBJ2-1
cdr3_length: 16
v_call: TRBV11-2
clone_size: once
cdr3_aa: CASSPGGRGAEDEQFF
cdr3_nt: TGTGCCAGCAGCCCAGGGGGGCGGGGGGCCGAGGATGAGCAGTTCTTC

d_call: TRBD2
j_call: TRBJ2-1
cdr3_length: 15
v_call: TRBV11-2
clone_size: .
cdr3_aa: CASSSLAGAYNEQFF
cdr3_nt: TGTGCCAGCAGCAGTCTAGCGGGGGCCTACAATGAGCAGTTCTTC

d_call: .
j_call: TRBJ1-4
cdr3_length: 11
v_call: TRBV19
clone_size: .
cdr3_aa: CASTFNEKLFF
cdr3_nt: TGTGCCAGTACCTTCAATGAAAAACTGTTTTTT

d_call: TRBD2
j_call: TRBJ2-5
cdr3_length: 16
v_call: TRBV7-7
clone_size: .
cdr3_aa: CASSLGLAGGQETQYF
cdr3_nt: TGTGCTAGCAGCTTGGGACTAGCGGGGGGCCAAGAGACCCAGTACTTC

d_call: .
j_call: TRBJ2-2
cdr3_length: 16
v_call: TRBV5-1
clone_size: .
cdr3_aa: CASSRGDALDAGELFF
cdr3_nt: TGCGCCAGCAGCCGAGGGGACGCCCTGGATGCCGGGGAGCTGTTTTTT

d_call: .
j_call: TRBJ1-2
cdr3_length: 12
v_call: TRBV19
clone_size: once
cdr3_aa: CASRQGSDGYTF
cdr3_nt: TGTGCCAGTAGACAGGGCTCGGATGGCTACACCTTC

d_call: .
j_call: TRBJ1-5
cdr3_length: 13
v_call: TRBV11-2
clone_size: .
cdr3_aa: CASSRGGDQPQHF
cdr3_nt: TGTGCCAGCAGCCGGGGCGGCGATCAGCCCCAGCATTTT

d_call: .
j_call: TRBJ1-1
cdr3_length: 13
v_call: TRBV9
clone_size: .
cdr3_aa: CASSSSGWTEAFF
cdr3_nt: TGTGCCAGCAGTTCTAGCGGGTGGACTGAAGCTTTCTTT

d_call: .
j_call: TRBJ2-3
cdr3_length: 11
v_call: TRBV7-3
clone_size: .
cdr3_aa: CASSDSDTQYF
cdr3_nt: TGTGCCAGCAGCGATTCAGATACGCAGTATTTT